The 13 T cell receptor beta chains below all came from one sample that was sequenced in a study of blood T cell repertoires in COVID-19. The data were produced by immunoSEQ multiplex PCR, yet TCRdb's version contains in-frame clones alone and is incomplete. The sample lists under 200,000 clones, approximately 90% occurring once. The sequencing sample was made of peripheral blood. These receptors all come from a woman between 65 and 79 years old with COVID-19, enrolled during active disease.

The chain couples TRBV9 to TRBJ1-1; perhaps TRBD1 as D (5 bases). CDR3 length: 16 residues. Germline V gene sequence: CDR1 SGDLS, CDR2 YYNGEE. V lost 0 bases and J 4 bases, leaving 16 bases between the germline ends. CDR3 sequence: CASSVAWGLLGTEAFF. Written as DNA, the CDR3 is TGTGCCAGCAGCGTAGCCTGGGGACTTCTGGGCACTGAAGCTTTCTTT.

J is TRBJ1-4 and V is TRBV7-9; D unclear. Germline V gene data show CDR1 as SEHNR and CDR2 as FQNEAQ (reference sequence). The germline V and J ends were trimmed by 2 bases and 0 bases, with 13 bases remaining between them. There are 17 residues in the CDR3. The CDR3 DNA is TGTGCCAGCAGCTTACGGGGAGCCGGGACAACTAATGAAAAACTGTTTTTT. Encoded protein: CASSLRGAGTTNEKLFF.

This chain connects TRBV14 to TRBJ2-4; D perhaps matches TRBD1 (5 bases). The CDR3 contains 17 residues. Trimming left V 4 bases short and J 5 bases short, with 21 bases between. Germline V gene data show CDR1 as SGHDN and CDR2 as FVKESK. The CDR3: CASSPRQMGPRQNIQYF. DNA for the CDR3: TGTGCCAGCAGCCCTAGACAGATGGGGCCTAGGCAAAACATTCAGTACTTC.

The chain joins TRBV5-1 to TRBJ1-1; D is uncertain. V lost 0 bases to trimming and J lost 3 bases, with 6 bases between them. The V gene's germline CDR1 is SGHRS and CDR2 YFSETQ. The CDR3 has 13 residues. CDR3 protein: CASSLGAHTEAFF. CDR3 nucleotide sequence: TGCGCCAGCAGCTTGGGGGCTCACACTGAAGCTTTCTTT. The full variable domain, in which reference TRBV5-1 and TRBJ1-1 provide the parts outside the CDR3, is KAGVTQTPRYLIKTRGQQVTLSCSPISGHRSVSWYQQTPGQGLQFLFEYFSETQRNKGNFPGRFSGRQFSNSRSEMNVSTLELGDSALYLCASSLGAHTEAFFGQGTRLTVV.

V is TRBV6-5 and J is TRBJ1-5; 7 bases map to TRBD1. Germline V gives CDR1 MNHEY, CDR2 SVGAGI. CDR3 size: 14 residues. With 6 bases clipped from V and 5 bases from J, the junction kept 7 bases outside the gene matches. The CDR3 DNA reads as TGTGCCAGCAGGGGGCAGGGGGACTATCAGCCCCAGCATTTT. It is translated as CASRGQGDYQPQHF.

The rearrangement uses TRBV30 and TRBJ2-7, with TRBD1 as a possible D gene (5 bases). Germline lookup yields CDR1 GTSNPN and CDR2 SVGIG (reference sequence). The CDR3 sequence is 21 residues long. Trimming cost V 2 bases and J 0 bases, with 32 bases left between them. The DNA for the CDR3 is TGTGCCTGGAGTAGGTATGTTCAGGGATATCGGGCCCCCGGCCACTCCTACGAGCAGTACTTC. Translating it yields CAWSRYVQGYRAPGHSYEQYF. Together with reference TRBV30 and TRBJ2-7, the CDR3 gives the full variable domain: SQTIHQWPATLVQPVGSPLSLECTVEGTSNPNLYWYRQAAGRGLQLLFYSVGIGQISSEVPQNLSASRPQDRQFILSSKKLLLSDSGFYLCAWSRYVQGYRAPGHSYEQYFGPGTRLTVT.

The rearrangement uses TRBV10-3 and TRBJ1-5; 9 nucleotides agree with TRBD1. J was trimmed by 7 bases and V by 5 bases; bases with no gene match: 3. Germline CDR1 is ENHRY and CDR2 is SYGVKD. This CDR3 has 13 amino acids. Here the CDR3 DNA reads TGTGCCATCAGTCCGGACAGGGGCCAGCCCCAGCATTTT. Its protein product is CAISPDRGQPQHF.

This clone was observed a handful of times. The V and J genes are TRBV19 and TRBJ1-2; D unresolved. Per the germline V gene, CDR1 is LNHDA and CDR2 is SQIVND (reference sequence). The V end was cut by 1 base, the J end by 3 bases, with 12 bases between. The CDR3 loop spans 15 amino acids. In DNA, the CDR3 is TGTGCCAGTAGTATAGGGGCCCAGCGGGACTATGGCTACACCTTC. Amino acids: CASSIGAQRDYGYTF.

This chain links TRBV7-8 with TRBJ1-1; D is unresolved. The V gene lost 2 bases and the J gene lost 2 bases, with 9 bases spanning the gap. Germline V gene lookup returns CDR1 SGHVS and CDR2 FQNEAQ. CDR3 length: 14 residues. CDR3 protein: CASSLMPGNTEAFF. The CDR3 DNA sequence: TGTGCCAGCAGCTTAATGCCGGGAAACACTGAAGCTTTCTTT.

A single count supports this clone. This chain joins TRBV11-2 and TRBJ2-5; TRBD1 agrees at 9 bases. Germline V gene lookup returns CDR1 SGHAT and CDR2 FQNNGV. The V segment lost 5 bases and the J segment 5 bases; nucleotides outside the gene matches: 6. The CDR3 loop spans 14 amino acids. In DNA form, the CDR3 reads TGTGCCAGCAGCCGAGGACAGGGGTGGGAGACCCAGTACTTC. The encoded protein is CASSRGQGWETQYF.

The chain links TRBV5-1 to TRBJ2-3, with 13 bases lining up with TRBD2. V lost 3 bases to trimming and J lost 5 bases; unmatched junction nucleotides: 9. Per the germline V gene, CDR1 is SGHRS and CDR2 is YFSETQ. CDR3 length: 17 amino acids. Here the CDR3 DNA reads TGCGCCAGCAGCTCGGGGGGGACTAGCGGGGCCGTAGATACGCAGTATTTT. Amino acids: CASSSGGTSGAVDTQYF.

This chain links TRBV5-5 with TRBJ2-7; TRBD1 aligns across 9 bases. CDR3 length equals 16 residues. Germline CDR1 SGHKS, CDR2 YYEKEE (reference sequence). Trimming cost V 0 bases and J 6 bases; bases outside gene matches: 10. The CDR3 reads CASSLGWGQGLSEQYF. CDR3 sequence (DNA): TGTGCCAGCAGCTTGGGGTGGGGACAGGGTCTGTCCGAGCAGTACTTC.

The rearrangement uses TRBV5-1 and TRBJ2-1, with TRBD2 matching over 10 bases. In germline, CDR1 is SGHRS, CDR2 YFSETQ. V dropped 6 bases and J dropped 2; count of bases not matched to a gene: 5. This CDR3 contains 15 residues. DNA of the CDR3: TGCGCCAGCACCAGAGCGGGGGGGCCCTACAATGAGCAGTTCTTC. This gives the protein CASTRAGGPYNEQFF.